The rows below give T cell receptor beta chains drawn from one sample of a study of CD8 T cells in ankylosing spondylitis. TCRdb processed the 5' RACE reads anew with MiXCR; each CDR3 protein has one entry. The sample lists about 100,000 distinct CDR3 sequences; 8.8% were seen once. Material for sequencing was blood, either unsorted or a sorted T cell fraction (not recorded which). The receptors were sampled from a male donor with ankylosing spondylitis or in good health (not recorded which). Both conserved end residues are part of each CDR3. Fields, in order: D gene, J gene, clone size, V gene, CDR3 DNA, CDR3 protein. D genes are given only for firm matches. Part of the rows lack a size; the others show once, few, many or a class for expanded clones.

NA,TRBJ1-1,many,TRBV29-1,TGCAGCGTTCTCTTCCCCCGACAGCTTAGCATGAACACTGAAGCTTTCTTT,CSVLFPRQLSMNTEAFF
NA,TRBJ2-5,many,TRBV28,TGTGCCAGCAGCGGCAATCTCCAAGAGACCCAGTACTTC,CASSGNLQETQYF
NA,TRBJ2-3,many,TRBV5-1,TGCGCCAGCAGCTTGGCTGGCGGCGCAGGCACAGATACGCAGTATTTT,CASSLAGGAGTDTQYF
NA,TRBJ2-7,many,TRBV6-6,TGTGCCAGCAGAACAGAGGGGGAGCAGTACTTC,CASRTEGEQYF
NA,TRBJ1-4,many,TRBV28,TGTGCCAGCAGTTTACCCAGGGCGGATGAAAAACTGTTTTTT,CASSLPRADEKLFF
TRBD2,TRBJ2-5,many,TRBV20-1,TGCAGTGCTCCCGGGGCGGGGGGAGTTCTAGAGACCCAGTACTTC,CSAPGAGGVLETQYF
TRBD1,TRBJ2-7,many,TRBV15,TGTGCCACTCGACAGGGTCTCGGCGAGCAGTACTTC,CATRQGLGEQYF
NA,TRBJ2-2,many,TRBV7-2,TGTGCCAGCAGCACCCGAAACAGGGTAGTGAACACCGGGGAGCTGTTTTTT,CASSTRNRVVNTGELFF
NA,TRBJ1-5,once,TRBV9,TGTGCCAGCAGCGTAGATTTGAGTCAGCCGCAGCATTTT,CASSVDLSQPQHF
NA,TRBJ1-4,many,TRBV7-6,TGTGCCAGCAGCTTAGCTCCGCCTGCAACTAATGAAAAACTGTTTTTT,CASSLAPPATNEKLFF
NA,TRBJ2-1,many,TRBV6-6,TGTGCCAGCAGCCAAGCTAGTGGCAATGAGCAGTTCTTC,CASSQASGNEQFF
TRBD2,TRBJ2-3,many,TRBV6-2/TRBV6-3,TGTGCCAGCAAAACCAAAGGACTAGCGGGGGCCCGCACAGATACGCAGTATTTT,CASKTKGLAGARTDTQYF
NA,TRBJ1-2,many,TRBV4-1,TGCGCCAGCAGCAACGAGGAGGGGTTGGGCTGGAACTATGGCTACACCTTC,CASSNEEGLGWNYGYTF
TRBD2,TRBJ2-3,many,TRBV4-2,TGTGCCAGCAGCGCCTCCCCTAGCGGGGCGGCAGATACGCAGTATTTT,CASSASPSGAADTQYF
TRBD1,TRBJ2-2,many,TRBV11-2,TGTGCCAGCAGCTTAGAGGGCCGGGACAGGGTTTTGAGGGAGCTGTTTTTT,CASSLEGRDRVLRELFF
NA,TRBJ1-2,many,TRBV7-8,TGTGCCAGCAGCCGTCGAGGAATAGCTAACTATGGCTACACCTTC,CASSRRGIANYGYTF
NA,TRBJ1-3,NA,TRBV7-9,TGTGCCAGCAGCTTAGGAGGGGCGAAGGGAAACACCATATATTTT,CASSLGGAKGNTIYF
NA,TRBJ1-5,few,TRBV7-6,TGTGCCAGCAGCTTAGAGGCCTGGTCGCCCCAGCATTTT,CASSLEAWSPQHF
TRBD2,TRBJ2-5,many,TRBV5-1,TGCGCCAGCAGCCAGATCGGGACTAGCGGCAGAGAGACCCAGTACTTC,CASSQIGTSGRETQYF
NA,TRBJ1-5,many,TRBV4-2,TGTGCCAGCAGCCAAGAAGACGCCTCGGTCGGGAGCAATCAGCCCCAGCATTTT,CASSQEDASVGSNQPQHF
NA,TRBJ1-2,many,TRBV6-5,TGTGCCAGCAGTTACAGAGGGGCGCCGGGCTCTACCTTC,CASSYRGAPGSTF
NA,TRBJ2-2,many,TRBV15,TGTGCCACCAGCAGAGACTTCACCGGGGAGCTGTTTTTT,CATSRDFTGELFF
NA,TRBJ2-1,many,TRBV25-1,TGTGCCAGCAGTCTACGGGGGACCTACAATGAGCAGTTCTTC,CASSLRGTYNEQFF
TRBD1,TRBJ2-5,few,TRBV7-9,TGTGCCAGCAGCTCCACAGGGGTTTTGTTAGAGACCCAGTACTTC,CASSSTGVLLETQYF
NA,TRBJ2-3,many,TRBV7-3,TGTGCCAGCAGCTTAACAGGCTGGGGCTCTAGCACAGATACGCAGTATTTT,CASSLTGWGSSTDTQYF